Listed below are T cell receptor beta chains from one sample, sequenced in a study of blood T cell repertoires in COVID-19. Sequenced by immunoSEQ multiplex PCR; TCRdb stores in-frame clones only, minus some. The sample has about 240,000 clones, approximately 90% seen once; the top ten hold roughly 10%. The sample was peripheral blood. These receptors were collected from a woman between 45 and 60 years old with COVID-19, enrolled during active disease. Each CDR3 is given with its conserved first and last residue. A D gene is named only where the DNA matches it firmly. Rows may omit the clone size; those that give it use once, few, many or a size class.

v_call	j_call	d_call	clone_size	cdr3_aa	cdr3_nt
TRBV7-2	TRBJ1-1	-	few	CASSSTRGTEAFF	TGTGCCAGCAGCTCAACCAGGGGAACTGAAGCTTTCTTT
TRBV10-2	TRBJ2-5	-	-	CASSLGETQYF	TGCGCCAGTTCCCTCGGGGAGACCCAGTACTTC
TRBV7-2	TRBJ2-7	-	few	CASSSPWEGAYEQYF	TGTGCCAGCAGCTCCCCCTGGGAGGGGGCCTACGAGCAGTACTTC
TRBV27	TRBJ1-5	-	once	CATARGSNQPQHF	TGTGCCACCGCCCGGGGGAGCAATCAGCCCCAGCATTTT
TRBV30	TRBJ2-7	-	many	CAWSLLKGREQYF	TGTGCCTGGAGCCTTCTAAAGGGGCGCGAGCAGTACTTC
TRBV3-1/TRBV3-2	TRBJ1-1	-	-	CASSRWTENTEAFF	TGTGCCAGCAGCCGTTGGACAGAGAACACTGAAGCTTTCTTT
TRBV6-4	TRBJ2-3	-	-	CASVDRATDTQYF	TGTGCCAGCGTAGACAGAGCCACAGATACGCAGTATTTT
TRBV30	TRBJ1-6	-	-	CAWTRGYNSPLHF	TGTGCCTGGACGCGGGGTTATAATTCACCCCTCCACTTT
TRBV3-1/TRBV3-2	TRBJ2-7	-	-	CASSQDLGGDTGEQYF	TGTGCCAGCAGCCAAGATTTGGGAGGGGACACTGGCGAGCAGTACTTC
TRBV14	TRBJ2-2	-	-	CASSHLLGLSNTGELFF	TGTGCCAGCAGCCATCTCTTAGGACTTTCGAACACCGGGGAGCTGTTTTTT
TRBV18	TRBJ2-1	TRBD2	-	CASSPTSGGITSSYNEQFF	TGTGCCAGCTCACCGACTAGCGGGGGGATCACAAGCTCCTACAATGAGCAGTTCTTC